These 15 T cell receptor beta chains share one sample of origin, sequenced in a study of blood T cell repertoires in COVID-19. Data came from immunoSEQ multiplex PCR; TCRdb stores just in-frame clones and leaves some out. The sample carries approximately 250,000 clones, 86% recorded once. Source material: peripheral blood. Receptor source: a woman in her seventies with COVID-19, enrolled during active disease.

The chain has TRBV10-3 and TRBJ1-2, with 7 bases lining up with TRBD1. V was pared by 0 bases and J by 2 bases, with 6 bases of the junction left unmatched. CDR3 length: 16 residues. Germline V gene data show CDR1 as ENHRY and CDR2 as SYGVKD. The CDR3 region is CAISESGTGQNYGYTF. The DNA for the CDR3 is TGTGCCATCAGTGAGTCAGGGACGGGACAGAACTATGGCTACACCTTC.

V gene TRBV29-1 combines with J gene TRBJ2-6; TRBD1 matches at 10 bases. The germline gives CDR1 SQVTM, CDR2 ANQGSEA. This CDR3 has 17 amino acids. Trimming took 2 bases from V and 0 from J; bases not matched to a gene: 4. DNA of the CDR3: TGCAGCGTTGAATATAGACAGGGGGCCTCTGGGGCCAACGTCCTGACTTTC. Translated, it gives CSVEYRQGASGANVLTF. Full variable domain (outside the CDR3, taken from reference TRBV29-1 and TRBJ2-6): SAVISQKPSRDICQRGTSLTIQCQVDSQVTMMFWYRQQPGQSLTLIATANQGSEATYESGFVIDKFPISRPNLTFSTLTVSNMSPEDSSIYLCSVEYRQGASGANVLTFGAGSRLTVL.

The rearrangement joins TRBV30 to TRBJ2-1, with 11 positions matching TRBD1. V shed 0 bases and J 8 bases; nucleotides not matched to a gene: 6. This CDR3 spans 15 amino acids. Germline V gives CDR1 GTSNPN, CDR2 SVGIG (reference sequence). The CDR3: CAWSVGGQGADEQFF. The CDR3 DNA follows: TGTGCCTGGAGTGTAGGTGGACAGGGGGCTGATGAGCAGTTCTTC.

V gene TRBV30 combines with J gene TRBJ2-6, with a tentative D call TRBD1 (5 bases). V was trimmed by 1 base and J by 0 bases, leaving 7 bases between them. Germline V gene lookup returns CDR1 GTSNPN and CDR2 SVGIG (reference sequence). CDR3 length: 15 residues. The CDR3 loop is CAWSAGSSGANVLTF. CDR3 sequence (DNA): TGTGCCTGGAGTGCAGGGTCCTCTGGGGCCAACGTCCTGACTTTC.

This chain connects TRBV4-3 to TRBJ2-5; tentative D call: TRBD2 (6 bases). This CDR3 is built from 15 residues. The germline gives CDR1 LGHNA, CDR2 YSLEER. V was clipped by 0 bases and J by 1 base, with 9 bases between them. CDR3 protein: CASSQDFSGQETQYF. The CDR3 DNA reads TGCGCCAGCAGCCAAGATTTTAGCGGCCAAGAGACCCAGTACTTC.

The rearrangement joins TRBV25-1 to TRBJ2-3; TRBD2 matches 9 bases. This CDR3 is 16 amino acids long. The J segment lost 2 bases and the V segment lost 7 bases, leaving 10 bases of the junction unmatched. Germline V gives CDR1 MGHDK, CDR2 SYGVNS. As DNA, the CDR3 is TGTGCCAGCAACCGTAGCGGGGGCCCCCTCACAGATACGCAGTATTTT. This sequence encodes CASNRSGGPLTDTQYF.

This chain joins TRBV24-1 and TRBJ1-2, with 9 positions matching TRBD1. The CDR3 is made up of 17 amino acids. The trim removed 6 bases at V and 0 bases at J, leaving 10 bases unmatched. Germline-derived CDR1 and CDR2 are KGHDR and SFDVKD. The CDR3 DNA sequence: TGTGCCACCAGTCCCGGGACAGGGTGGACGGCTAACTATGGCTACACCTTC. Translation gives CATSPGTGWTANYGYTF.

This clone was detected a few times. The V gene is TRBV18, the J gene TRBJ2-7; TRBD2 matches at 13 bases. Trimming removed 3 bases from V and 12 bases from J; junction bases left unmatched: 8. Germline CDR1 is KGHSH and CDR2 is LQKENI. The CDR3 sequence is 14 residues long. This CDR3 reads CASSPGLAGDPWYF. CDR3 sequence (DNA): TGTGCCAGCTCACCCGGACTAGCGGGAGACCCGTGGTACTTC. The whole variable domain, remainder taken from reference TRBV18 and TRBJ2-7, is NAGVMQNPRHLVRRRGQEARLRCSPMKGHSHVYWYRQLPEEGLKFMVYLQKENIIDESGMPKERFSAEFPKEGPSILRIQQVVRGDSAAYFCASSPGLAGDPWYFGPGTRLTVT.

CDR3 DNA: TGTGCCACCAGCCCGACAGGGGAGGTGGCCGAGCAGTACTTC. This sequence encodes CATSPTGEVAEQYF. This chain uses TRBV24-1 with TRBJ2-7, with 8 bases fitting TRBD1. Germline CDR1 KGHDR, CDR2 SFDVKD. The ends lost 7 bases at V and 6 bases at J; junction bases unmatched: 10. The CDR3 is made up of 14 amino acids.

The V call is TRBV9, the J call TRBJ1-6, with 7 bases identical to TRBD1. The V and J ends lost 4 bases and 7 bases, in that order; junction bases with no gene match: 5. This CDR3 spans 14 amino acids. Looked up from germline, CDR1 is SGDLS and CDR2 is YYNGEE. The CDR3 protein is CASSRDSLNSPLHF. The CDR3 bases are TGTGCCAGCAGCCGGGACAGCCTCAATTCACCCCTCCACTTT.

CDR3 nucleotides: TGCAGCGTCAAAGTGAGTCAAGAGACCCAGTACTTC. Translating it yields CSVKVSQETQYF. This chain joins TRBV29-1 and TRBJ2-5, with D unresolved. Germline V gene lookup returns CDR1 SQVTM and CDR2 ANQGSEA. CDR3 size: 12 residues. V shed 6 bases and J shed 2 bases, with 10 bases lying between them.

The chain recombines TRBV4-2 with TRBJ2-2, with a possible D match to TRBD1 (6 bases). Trimming cost V 4 bases and J 4 bases, with 10 bases left between them. Germline V gene sequence: CDR1 LGHNA, CDR2 YNFKEQ. CDR3 length: 14 amino acids. The CDR3 DNA follows: TGTGCCAGCAGCCCAGGGGTTACCACCGGGGAGCTGTTTTTT. This gives the protein CASSPGVTTGELFF.

This chain connects TRBV5-1 to TRBJ1-3, with D hard to call. Between the trimmed V and J ends, which lost 0 bases and 0 bases, there was a span of 10 bases. This CDR3 is 16 amino acids long. The germline CDR1 and CDR2 sequences are SGHRS and YFSETQ. As DNA, the CDR3 is TGCGCCAGCAGCTTGGAAGGAGTCTTCTCTGGAAACACCATATATTTT. Translating gives CASSLEGVFSGNTIYF.

This sequence joins TRBV7-9 and TRBJ2-1; TRBD1 is a possible D gene (5 bases). The V end lost 5 bases, the J end lost 5 bases, and 22 bases lay between the germline ends. Germline V gives CDR1 SEHNR, CDR2 FQNEAQ (reference sequence). The CDR3 contains 17 residues. The CDR3 is CASSTFVGLGPNNEQFF. Written as DNA, the CDR3 is TGTGCCAGCAGCACCTTCGTGGGGCTAGGCCCTAACAATGAGCAGTTCTTC.

Only a few counts were recorded for this clone. The CDR3 reads CASKPDRGTDTQYF. The CDR3 bases are TGCGCCAGCAAGCCCGACAGGGGCACAGATACGCAGTATTTT. The chain is built from TRBV5-1 and TRBJ2-3, with TRBD1 matching over 7 bases. From germline, CDR1 is SGHRS and CDR2 YFSETQ. V shed 6 bases and J 1 base; nucleotides not matched to a gene: 5. This CDR3 has 14 amino acids. The complete variable domain, with remaining parts taken from reference TRBV5-1 and TRBJ2-3, reads KAGVTQTPRYLIKTRGQQVTLSCSPISGHRSVSWYQQTPGQGLQFLFEYFSETQRNKGNFPGRFSGRQFSNSRSEMNVSTLELGDSALYLCASKPDRGTDTQYFGPGTRLTVL.